This T cell receptor beta chain was identified during a study of somatic mutations in cytotoxic T cells in rheumatoid arthritis. On the study more broadly: Patient blood was drawn as 30 ml EDTA; the draw came right after diagnosis and before any treatment. T-cell populations stained with V beta antibodies were in some cases flow-sorted at nearly 100% purity, including V beta1+ cells that were sequenced for TCRB.

Sequencing was performed with immunoSEQ multiplex PCR; in TCRdb, only in-frame clones are kept and a portion is missing. This sample has about 16,000 clones, with approximately 80% found just once. Germline values: CDR1 SGHRS, CDR2 YFSETQ. The CDR3 runs 15 residues. Trimming cost V 0 bases and J 1 base; bases outside gene matches: 1. The rearrangement links TRBV5-1 to TRBJ2-3; the match to TRBD1 covers 8 bases. The specimen was CD8+ T cells sorted from blood. This clonotype originated in an adult with rheumatoid arthritis. The CDR3 nucleotides read TGCGCCAGCAGCTTGGAGGGACAGGGCACAGATACGCAGTATTTT. It encodes CASSLEGQGTDTQYF. Combining the CDR3 with reference TRBV5-1 and TRBJ2-3 gives the whole variable domain KAGVTQTPRYLIKTRGQQVTLSCSPISGHRSVSWYQQTPGQGLQFLFEYFSETQRNKGNFPGRFSGRQFSNSRSEMNVSTLELGDSALYLCASSLEGQGTDTQYFGPGTRLTVL.